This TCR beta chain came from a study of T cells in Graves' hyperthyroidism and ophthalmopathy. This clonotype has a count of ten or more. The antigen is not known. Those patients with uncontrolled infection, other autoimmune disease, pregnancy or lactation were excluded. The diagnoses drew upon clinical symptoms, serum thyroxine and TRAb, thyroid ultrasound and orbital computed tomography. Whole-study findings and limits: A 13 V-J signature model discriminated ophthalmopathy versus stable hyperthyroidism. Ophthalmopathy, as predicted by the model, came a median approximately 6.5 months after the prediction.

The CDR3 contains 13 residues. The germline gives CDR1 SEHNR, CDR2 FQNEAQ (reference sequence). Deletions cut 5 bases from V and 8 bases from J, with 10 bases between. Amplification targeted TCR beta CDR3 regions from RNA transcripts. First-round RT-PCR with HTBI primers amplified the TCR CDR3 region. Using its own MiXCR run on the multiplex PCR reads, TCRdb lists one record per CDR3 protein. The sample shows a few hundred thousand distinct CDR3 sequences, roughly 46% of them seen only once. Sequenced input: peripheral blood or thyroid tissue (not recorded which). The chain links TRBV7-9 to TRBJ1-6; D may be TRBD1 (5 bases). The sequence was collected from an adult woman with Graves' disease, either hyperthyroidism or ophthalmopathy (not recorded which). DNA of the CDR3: TGTGCCAGCAGCACGGGACCCGATTCACCCCTCCACTTT. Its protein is CASSTGPDSPLHF.